Sequencing of this T cell receptor (beta chain) was carried out in a study of shared clonotypes between healthy human individuals. On the study more broadly: Each donor's CD8 memory used one plate, CD8 naive two, each CD4 subset three. Findings and caveats of the study: The genetic and exposure-history diversity represented was limited by few donors. Sharing across four donors was highest in naive CD4 (around 5%) and lowest in memory CD8 (roughly 0.4%).

Points on this clone: The antigen remains unidentified.

Produced via immunoSEQ multiplex PCR; TCRdb's table is partial and in-frame only. The sample comprises roughly 530,000 clones, around 96% of which are singletons, and about 0.064% rests with the top ten. Donors were healthy HIV-negative adults without recently reported acute infections or vaccinations. Germline-derived CDR1 and CDR2 are SGHAT and FQDESV (reference sequence). V was clipped by 1 base and J by 0 bases, with 7 bases between them. The CDR3 covers 15 residues. The receptor comes from a woman aged 25 to 39 in good health. Sequencing was carried out using naive CD4+ T cells sorted from blood. As for subset: CD45RA+ positively selected. The chain links TRBV11-1 to TRBJ2-1; D is possibly TRBD1 (5 bases). Written as DNA, the CDR3 is TGTGCCAGCAGCTTAGGGGGCAGCTCCTACAATGAGCAGTTCTTC. Its translation: CASSLGGSSYNEQFF. The complete variable domain, with remaining parts taken from reference TRBV11-1 and TRBJ2-1, reads EAEVAQSPRYKITEKSQAVAFWCDPISGHATLYWYRQILGQGPELLVQFQDESVVDDSQLPKDRFSAERLKGVDSTLKIQPAELGDSAMYLCASSLGGSSYNEQFFGPGTRLTVL.